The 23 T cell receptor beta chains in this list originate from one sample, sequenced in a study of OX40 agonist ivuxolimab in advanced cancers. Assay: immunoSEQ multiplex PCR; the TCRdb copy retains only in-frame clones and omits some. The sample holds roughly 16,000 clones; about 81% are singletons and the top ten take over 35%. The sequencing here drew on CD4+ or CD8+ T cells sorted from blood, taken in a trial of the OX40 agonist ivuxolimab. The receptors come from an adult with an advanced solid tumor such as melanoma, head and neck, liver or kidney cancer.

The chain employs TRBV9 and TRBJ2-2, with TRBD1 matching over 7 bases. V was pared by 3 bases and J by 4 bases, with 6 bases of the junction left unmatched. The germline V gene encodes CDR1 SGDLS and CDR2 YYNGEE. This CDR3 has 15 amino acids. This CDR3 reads CASSGRDRSTGELFF. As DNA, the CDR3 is TGTGCCAGCAGCGGTAGGGACAGATCCACCGGGGAGCTGTTTTTT. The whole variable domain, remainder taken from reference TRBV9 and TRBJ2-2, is DSGVTQTPKHLITATGQRVTLRCSPRSGDLSVYWYQQSLDQGLQFLIQYYNGEERAKGNILERFSAQQFPDLHSELNLSSLELGDSALYFCASSGRDRSTGELFFGEGSRLTVL.

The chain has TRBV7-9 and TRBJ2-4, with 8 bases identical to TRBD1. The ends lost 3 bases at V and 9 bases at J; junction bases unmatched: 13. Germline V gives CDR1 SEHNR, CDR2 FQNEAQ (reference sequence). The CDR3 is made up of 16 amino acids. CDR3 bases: TGTGCCAGCAGCTTGGGATTGCAGGGGGCGATCAGCATTCAGTACTTC. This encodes CASSLGLQGAISIQYF.

CDR3 in amino acids: CASSLSNEWQGEPEAFF. CDR3 in DNA: TGTGCCAGCAGTTTATCGAATGAGTGGCAGGGTGAGCCTGAAGCTTTCTTT. The J gene is TRBJ1-1, the V gene TRBV27; possibly TRBD1 for D (5 bases). Trimming took off 0 bases at V and 6 bases at J, with 20 bases between the two ends. Germline loops: CDR1 MNHEY, CDR2 SMNVEV (reference sequence). The CDR3 length is 17 residues.

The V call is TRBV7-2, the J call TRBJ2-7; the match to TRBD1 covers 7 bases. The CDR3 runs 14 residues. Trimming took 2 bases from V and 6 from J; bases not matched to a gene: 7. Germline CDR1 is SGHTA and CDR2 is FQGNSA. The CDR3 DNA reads TGTGCCAGCAGCTTATGGGACAGCCCATCCGAGCAGTACTTC. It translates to CASSLWDSPSEQYF. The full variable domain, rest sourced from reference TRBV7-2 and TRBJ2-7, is GAGVSQSPSNKVTEKGKDVELRCDPISGHTALYWYRQSLGQGLEFLIYFQGNSAPDKSGLPSDRFSAERTGGSVSTLTIQRTQQEDSAVYLCASSLWDSPSEQYFGPGTRLTVT.

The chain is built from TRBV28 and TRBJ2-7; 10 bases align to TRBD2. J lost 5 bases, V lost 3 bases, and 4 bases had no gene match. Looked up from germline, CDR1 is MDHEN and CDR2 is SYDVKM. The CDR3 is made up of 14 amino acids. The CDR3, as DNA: TGTGCCAGCAGTTTGCGTCTAGCGGGGGACGAGCAGTACTTC. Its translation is CASSLRLAGDEQYF.

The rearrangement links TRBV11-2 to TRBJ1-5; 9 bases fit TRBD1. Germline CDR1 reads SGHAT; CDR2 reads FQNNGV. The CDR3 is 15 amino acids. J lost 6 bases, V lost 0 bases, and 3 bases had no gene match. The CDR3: CASSLETGGGQPQHF. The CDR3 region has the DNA TGTGCCAGCAGCTTAGAGACAGGGGGGGGTCAGCCCCAGCATTTT.

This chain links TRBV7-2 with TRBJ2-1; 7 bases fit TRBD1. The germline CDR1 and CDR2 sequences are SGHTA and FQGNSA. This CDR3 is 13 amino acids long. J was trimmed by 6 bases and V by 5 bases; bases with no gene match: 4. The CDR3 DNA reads TGTGCCAGCAGCGCAGACAGGGTCAATGAGCAGTTCTTC. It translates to CASSADRVNEQFF.

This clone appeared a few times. The CDR3 is CASSSKGAGRNTGELFF. CDR3 nucleotide sequence: TGTGCCAGCAGCTCAAAGGGTGCAGGGCGAAACACCGGGGAGCTGTTTTTT. The chain joins TRBV11-3 to TRBJ2-2; TRBD1 is a possible D gene (5 bases). The length of the CDR3 is 17 residues. The ends were cut back, 4 bases at V and 2 bases at J, with 17 bases in the middle. Per germline, CDR1 SGHNT and CDR2 YENEEA.

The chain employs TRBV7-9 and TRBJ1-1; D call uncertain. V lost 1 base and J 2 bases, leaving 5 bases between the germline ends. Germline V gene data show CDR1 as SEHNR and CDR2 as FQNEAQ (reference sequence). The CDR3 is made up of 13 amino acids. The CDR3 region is CASSLEENTEAFF. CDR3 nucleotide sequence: TGTGCCAGCAGCTTAGAAGAAAACACTGAAGCTTTCTTT.

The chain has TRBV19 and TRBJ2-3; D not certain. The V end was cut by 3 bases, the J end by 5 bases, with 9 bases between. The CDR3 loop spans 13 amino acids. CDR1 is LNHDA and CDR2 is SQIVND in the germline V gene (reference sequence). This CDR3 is CASSIADGDTQYF. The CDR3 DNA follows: TGTGCCAGTAGTATTGCCGACGGAGATACGCAGTATTTT.

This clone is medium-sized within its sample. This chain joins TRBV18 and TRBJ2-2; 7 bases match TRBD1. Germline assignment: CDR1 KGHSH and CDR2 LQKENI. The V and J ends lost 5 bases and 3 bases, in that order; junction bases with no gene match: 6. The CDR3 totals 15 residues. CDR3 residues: CASSIRDSYTGELFF. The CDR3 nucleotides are TGTGCCAGCTCAATAAGGGACAGTTACACCGGGGAGCTGTTTTTT.

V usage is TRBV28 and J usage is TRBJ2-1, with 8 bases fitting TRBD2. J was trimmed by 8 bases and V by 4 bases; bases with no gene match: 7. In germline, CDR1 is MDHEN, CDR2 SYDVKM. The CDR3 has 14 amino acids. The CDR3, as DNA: TGTGCCAGCAGTTCCCGAAATAGCGGGGATGAGCAGTTCTTC. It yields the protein CASSSRNSGDEQFF.

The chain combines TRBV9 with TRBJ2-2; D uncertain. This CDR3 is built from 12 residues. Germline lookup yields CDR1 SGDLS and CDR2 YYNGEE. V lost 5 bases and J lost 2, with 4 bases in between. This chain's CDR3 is CASRANTGELFF. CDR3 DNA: TGTGCCAGCAGGGCTAACACCGGGGAGCTGTTTTTT.

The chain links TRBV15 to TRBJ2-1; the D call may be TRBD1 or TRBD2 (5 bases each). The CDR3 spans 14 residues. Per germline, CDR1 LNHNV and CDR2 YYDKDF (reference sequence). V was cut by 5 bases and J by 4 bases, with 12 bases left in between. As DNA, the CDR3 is TGTGCCACCAGCCTCAGAGGGGAGTACAATGAGCAGTTCTTC. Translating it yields CATSLRGEYNEQFF.

CDR3 sequence reads: CASSPILQGARQPQHF. CDR3 bases: TGCGCCAGCAGCCCAATTCTTCAGGGGGCTCGTCAGCCCCAGCATTTT. The chain joins TRBV4-1 to TRBJ1-5; 8 bases are a match to TRBD1. The V and J ends lost 4 bases and 6 bases, in that order; junction bases with no gene match: 11. This CDR3 is 16 amino acids long. Looked up from germline, CDR1 is MGHRA and CDR2 is YSYEKL.

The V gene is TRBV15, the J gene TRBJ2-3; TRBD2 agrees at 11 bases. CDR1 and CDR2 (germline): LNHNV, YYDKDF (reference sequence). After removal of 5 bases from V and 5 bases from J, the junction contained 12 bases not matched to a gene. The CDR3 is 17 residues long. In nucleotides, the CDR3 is TGTGCCACCAGCCCCCAGGGTAGCGGGAGGGCAATAGATACGCAGTATTTT. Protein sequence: CATSPQGSGRAIDTQYF.

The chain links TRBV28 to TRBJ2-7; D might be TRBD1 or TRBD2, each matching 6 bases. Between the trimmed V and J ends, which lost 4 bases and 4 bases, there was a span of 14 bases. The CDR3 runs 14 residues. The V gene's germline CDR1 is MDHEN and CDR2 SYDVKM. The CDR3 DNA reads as TGTGCCAGCAGTTCGGGGGTAGGGGGATACGAGCAGTACTTC. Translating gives CASSSGVGGYEQYF.

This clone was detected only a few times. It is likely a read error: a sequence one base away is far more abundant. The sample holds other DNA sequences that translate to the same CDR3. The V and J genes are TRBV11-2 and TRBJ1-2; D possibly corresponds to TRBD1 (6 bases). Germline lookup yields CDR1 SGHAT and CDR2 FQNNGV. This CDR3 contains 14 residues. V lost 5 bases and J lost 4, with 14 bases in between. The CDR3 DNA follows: TGTGCCAGCAGCCGGGAGTTGGACAGCTATGGCTACACCTTC. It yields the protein CASSRELDSYGYTF.

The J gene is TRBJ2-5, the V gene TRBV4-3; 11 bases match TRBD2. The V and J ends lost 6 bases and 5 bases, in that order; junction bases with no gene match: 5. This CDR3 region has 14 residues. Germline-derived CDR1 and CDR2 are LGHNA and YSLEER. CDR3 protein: CASSLAGGGETQYF. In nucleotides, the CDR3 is TGCGCCAGCAGTCTAGCGGGGGGCGGGGAGACCCAGTACTTC.

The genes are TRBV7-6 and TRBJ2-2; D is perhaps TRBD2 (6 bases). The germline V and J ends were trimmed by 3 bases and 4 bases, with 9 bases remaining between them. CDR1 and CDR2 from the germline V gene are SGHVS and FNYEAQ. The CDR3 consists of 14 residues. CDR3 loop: CASSLGGGTGELFF. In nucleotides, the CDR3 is TGTGCCAGCAGCTTGGGGGGTGGCACCGGGGAGCTGTTTTTT.

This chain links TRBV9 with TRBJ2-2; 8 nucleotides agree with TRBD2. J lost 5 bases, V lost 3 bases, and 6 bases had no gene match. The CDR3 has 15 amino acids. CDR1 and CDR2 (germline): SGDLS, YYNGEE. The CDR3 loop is CASSAGTRGTGELFF. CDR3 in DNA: TGTGCCAGCAGCGCCGGGACTAGAGGAACCGGGGAGCTGTTTTTT.

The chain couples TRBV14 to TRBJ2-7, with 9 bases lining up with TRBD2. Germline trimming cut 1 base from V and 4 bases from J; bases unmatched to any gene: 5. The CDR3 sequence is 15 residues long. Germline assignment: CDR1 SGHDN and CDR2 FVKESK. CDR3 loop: CASSQVTSGHYEQYF. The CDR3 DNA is TGTGCCAGCAGCCAAGTGACTAGCGGCCATTACGAGCAGTACTTC.

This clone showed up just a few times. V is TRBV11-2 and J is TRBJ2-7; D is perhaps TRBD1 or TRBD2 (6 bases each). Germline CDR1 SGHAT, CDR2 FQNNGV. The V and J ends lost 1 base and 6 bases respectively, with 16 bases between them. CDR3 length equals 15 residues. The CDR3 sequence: CASSLGGAYRVEQYF. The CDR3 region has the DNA TGTGCCAGCAGCTTAGGGGGGGCCTACCGGGTCGAGCAGTACTTC.